This entry lists 29 T cell receptor beta chains sequenced from one sample in a study of OX40 agonist ivuxolimab in advanced cancers. Repertoires were generated with immunoSEQ multiplex PCR, while TCRdb's copy carries only in-frame clones and drops some. Here the sample spans tens of thousands of clones, approximately 80% being singletons. Specimen: CD4+ or CD8+ T cells sorted from blood, collected in a trial of the OX40 agonist ivuxolimab. Receptors originate from an adult with an advanced solid tumor such as melanoma, head and neck, liver or kidney cancer.

This rearrangement joins TRBV7-8 to TRBJ2-3, with a weak D call TRBD2 (5 bases). Trimming took 4 bases from V and 4 from J, leaving 18 bases between them. CDR1 is SGHVS and CDR2 is FQNEAQ in the germline V gene. The length of the CDR3 is 16 residues. CDR3 protein: CASSSPLSDRADTQYF. The CDR3 coding sequence is TGTGCCAGCAGCTCCCCGCTTAGCGACCGGGCAGATACGCAGTATTTT.

The CDR3 loop reads CASSFLPGQGLNIQYF. CDR3 DNA sequence: TGTGCCAGCAGTTTCCTCCCGGGACAGGGGCTAAACATTCAGTACTTC. The chain carries TRBV27 and TRBJ2-4; 10 positions agree with TRBD1. With 3 bases clipped from V and 6 bases from J, the junction kept 8 bases outside the gene matches. The CDR3 consists of 16 residues. Germline V gives CDR1 MNHEY, CDR2 SMNVEV (reference sequence).

The chain carries TRBV6-1 and TRBJ1-1, with D unresolved. Trimming stripped 2 bases from V and 0 bases from J, with 10 bases between. CDR3 length: 15 residues. Per germline, CDR1 MNHNS and CDR2 SASEGT. The CDR3 DNA reads TGTGCCAGCAGTGAAACCGGACGGATGAACACTGAAGCTTTCTTT. It is translated as CASSETGRMNTEAFF.

The chain employs TRBV5-3 and TRBJ1-2; no clear D gene. TRBV5-3 has ORF status, its function being uncertain. V was pared by 8 bases and J by 4 bases, with 15 bases between. The CDR3 runs 13 residues. CDR3 in DNA: TGTGCCAGCAGCCACGGACCGACCTATGGCTACACCTTC. Translating gives CASSHGPTYGYTF.

This clone was seen only once. The chain links TRBV5-6 to TRBJ1-5; TRBD1 matches 8 bases. J gave up 2 bases and V 4 bases, and 8 bases lay outside the gene matches. This CDR3 contains 16 residues. Germline V CDR1 and CDR2: SGHDT, YYEEEE. The CDR3 DNA reads TGTGCCAGCAGCCGGACAGGGCGGGAGGGCAATCAGCCCCAGCATTTT. It encodes CASSRTGREGNQPQHF.

This chain uses TRBV10-1 with TRBJ2-1; tentatively, D is TRBD2 (5 bases). Germline loops: CDR1 WNHNN, CDR2 SYGVQD (reference sequence). This CDR3 is built from 14 residues. Trimming shortened V by 7 bases and J by 7 bases, and 17 bases separated the two germline ends. The DNA of the CDR3 is TGCGCCAGCAAAGGCGGGTCCGCGGAGAATGAGCAGTTCTTC. This encodes CASKGGSAENEQFF.

The chain is built from TRBV5-1 and TRBJ2-7; 10 bases are a match to TRBD2. The J segment lost 2 bases and the V segment lost 2 bases, leaving 7 bases of the junction unmatched. Germline V gives CDR1 SGHRS, CDR2 YFSETQ. The CDR3 length is 16 residues. CDR3 sequence reads: CASSFLAGGQPYEQYF. CDR3 coding DNA: TGCGCCAGCAGCTTTTTAGCGGGGGGCCAACCCTACGAGCAGTACTTC.

The rearrangement links TRBV7-2 to TRBJ2-7; TRBD2 aligns across 7 bases. Germline values: CDR1 SGHTA, CDR2 FQGNSA. Trimming removed 1 base from V and 2 bases from J; junction bases left unmatched: 17. The CDR3 spans 19 residues. CDR3 sequence: CASSLERPPLATGPYEQYF. CDR3 nucleotides: TGTGCCAGCAGCTTAGAGAGACCGCCACTAGCGACGGGCCCCTACGAGCAGTACTTC. The variable domain in full, with the rest retrieved from reference TRBV7-2 and TRBJ2-7, is GAGVSQSPSNKVTEKGKDVELRCDPISGHTALYWYRQSLGQGLEFLIYFQGNSAPDKSGLPSDRFSAERTGGSVSTLTIQRTQQEDSAVYLCASSLERPPLATGPYEQYFGPGTRLTVT.

The V gene is TRBV27, the J gene TRBJ1-5, with D maybe TRBD1 (6 bases). Trimming cost V 0 bases and J 4 bases, with 16 bases left between them. CDR3 length: 17 residues. CDR1 is MNHEY, CDR2 SMNVEV, per germline (reference sequence). CDR3 loop: CASSLSEGHIGNQPQHF. CDR3 nucleotide sequence: TGTGCCAGCAGTTTATCGGAGGGACACATTGGGAATCAGCCCCAGCATTTT.

This chain uses TRBV15 with TRBJ2-1; TRBD2 might be the D (5 bases). This CDR3 spans 14 amino acids. Per germline, CDR1 LNHNV and CDR2 YYDKDF (reference sequence). Trimming took 0 bases from V and 9 from J, leaving 12 bases between them. CDR3 amino acids: CATSRDPHRGEQFF. CDR3 nucleotides: TGTGCCACCAGCAGAGATCCCCACCGGGGTGAGCAGTTCTTC.

V usage is TRBV6-6 and J usage is TRBJ2-1, with 11 positions matching TRBD2. Germline V gene lookup returns CDR1 MNHNY and CDR2 SVGAGI (reference sequence). The CDR3 totals 15 residues. J lost 9 bases, V lost 0 bases, and 4 bases had no gene match. The CDR3 loop reads CASSYSIGTSGEQFF. The CDR3, as DNA: TGTGCCAGCAGTTACTCGATCGGGACTAGCGGTGAGCAGTTCTTC.

The chain recombines TRBV19 with TRBJ1-2, with 9 nucleotides matching TRBD1. The CDR3 is 17 residues long. V shed 6 bases, J shed 1 base, and the junction held 12 bases outside the gene matches. Germline loops: CDR1 LNHDA, CDR2 SQIVND (reference sequence). CDR3 coding DNA: TGTGCCAGTAGGGGAACCGGGACAGGGCGGCTTAACTATGGCTACACCTTC. This codes for CASRGTGTGRLNYGYTF.

The gene calls are TRBV5-8 and TRBJ2-3, with D hard to call. V dropped 2 bases and J dropped 5 bases, with 3 bases sitting between them. The germline CDR1 and CDR2 sequences are SGHTS and YDEGEE. The CDR3 has 11 amino acids. In nucleotides, the CDR3 is TGTGCCAGCAGCTTCCTAGATACGCAGTATTTT. Translated: CASSFLDTQYF.

The DNA of the CDR3 is TGCGCCAGCAGCTTGGCAACTAGCGGGAGTGGGTATGAGCAGTTCTTC. It translates to CASSLATSGSGYEQFF. The V call is TRBV5-1, the J call TRBJ2-1; 11 bases are a match to TRBD2. Trimming cost V 0 bases and J 8 bases; bases outside gene matches: 7. Germline V lookup: CDR1 SGHRS, CDR2 YFSETQ. The CDR3 has 16 residues.

The chain joins TRBV9 to TRBJ1-6; no clear D. There are 15 residues in the CDR3. V was trimmed by 1 base and J by 8 bases, leaving 13 bases between them. Germline V lookup: CDR1 SGDLS, CDR2 YYNGEE. DNA for the CDR3: TGTGCCAGCAGCGTAATGAAGGGCTTCGATTCACCCCTCCACTTT. It codes for CASSVMKGFDSPLHF.

In this sample, this clone turned up once. This chain links TRBV5-6 with TRBJ1-2, with 9 bases aligning to TRBD1. Germline lookup yields CDR1 SGHDT and CDR2 YYEEEE. This CDR3 region has 12 residues. Trimming took 3 bases from V and 8 from J; bases not matched to a gene: 2. The CDR3 is CASSWTGVGYTF. Here the CDR3 DNA reads TGTGCCAGCAGCTGGACAGGGGTCGGCTACACCTTC.

Remarks on this clone: The junction differs from germline at one of its ends, possibly a read error. The chain has TRBV27 and TRBJ2-1, with D perhaps matching TRBD2 (5 bases). From germline, CDR1 is MNHEY and CDR2 SMNVEV (reference sequence). CDR3 length: 14 residues. Here the CDR3 DNA reads TGTGCCAGCAGTATCCAAAGAGGGCCCGGCGAGAAGGTCTTC. It encodes CASSIQRGPGEKVF.

The rearrangement links TRBV7-3 to TRBJ2-1; 9 nucleotides line up with TRBD2. CDR3 length: 16 amino acids. The germline V gene has CDR1 SGHTA and CDR2 FQGTGA. The ends lost 1 base at V and 3 bases at J; junction bases unmatched: 4. CDR3 loop: CASSLSSSGDYNEQFF. The CDR3 region has the DNA TGTGCCAGCAGCTTAAGTTCTAGCGGGGACTACAATGAGCAGTTCTTC.

The V gene is TRBV6-5, the J gene TRBJ1-2, with 10 bases that match TRBD1. With V trimmed by 7 bases and J by 8 bases, 10 bases remained unmatched. This CDR3 is built from 14 residues. The germline gives CDR1 MNHEY, CDR2 SVGAGI. The CDR3 DNA is TGTGCCAGCATGACGGGGGGGACAGGGGACGGCTACACCTTC. It yields the protein CASMTGGTGDGYTF.

This clone has just one count. The chain employs TRBV7-2 and TRBJ1-5, with D tentatively TRBD1 (5 bases). V was trimmed by 3 bases and J by 3 bases, leaving 9 bases between them. The CDR3 is 14 residues long. Per germline, CDR1 SGHTA and CDR2 FQGNSA. The CDR3 sequence is CASSLGVYNQPQHF. The CDR3 nucleotides read TGTGCCAGCAGCTTGGGGGTTTACAATCAGCCCCAGCATTTT. The complete variable domain, with remaining parts taken from reference TRBV7-2 and TRBJ1-5, reads GAGVSQSPSNKVTEKGKDVELRCDPISGHTALYWYRQSLGQGLEFLIYFQGNSAPDKSGLPSDRFSAERTGGSVSTLTIQRTQQEDSAVYLCASSLGVYNQPQHFGDGTRLSIL.

V and J are TRBV5-4 and TRBJ2-4; the D gene could be TRBD1 or TRBD2 (5 bases each). In germline, CDR1 is SGHNT, CDR2 YYREEE (reference sequence). V lost 3 bases and J lost 4, with 14 bases in between. CDR3 length: 15 residues. The chain's CDR3 is CASSSQQGAKNIQYF. The CDR3 region has the DNA TGTGCCAGCAGCTCGCAGCAGGGAGCTAAAAACATTCAGTACTTC.

V gene TRBV6-6 combines with J gene TRBJ2-1; tentative D call: TRBD2 (6 bases). The CDR3 loop spans 13 amino acids. Deletions cut 5 bases from V and 6 bases from J, with 11 bases between. CDR1 and CDR2 from the germline V gene are MNHNY and SVGAGI (reference sequence). CDR3 in DNA: TGTGCCAGCAGTCCGGGACTTCTCAATGAGCAGTTCTTC. Translated, it gives CASSPGLLNEQFF.

The J gene is TRBJ1-2, the V gene TRBV18, with a weak D call TRBD1 (6 bases). Germline V gene sequence: CDR1 KGHSH, CDR2 LQKENI. This CDR3 region has 15 residues. Trimming removed 6 bases at V and 4 bases at J, with 18 bases between. The CDR3 DNA sequence: TGTGCCAGCTCCCCCAGGACAGCCAGGTCCTATGGCTACACCTTC. Translated: CASSPRTARSYGYTF. The full variable domain, in which reference TRBV18 and TRBJ1-2 provide the parts outside the CDR3, is NAGVMQNPRHLVRRRGQEARLRCSPMKGHSHVYWYRQLPEEGLKFMVYLQKENIIDESGMPKERFSAEFPKEGPSILRIQQVVRGDSAAYFCASSPRTARSYGYTFGSGTRLTVV.

This chain links TRBV28 with TRBJ2-3; TRBD2 aligns across 13 bases. The CDR3 extends over 15 amino acids. The germline CDR1 and CDR2 sequences are MDHEN and SYDVKM. The V gene end was trimmed by 7 bases and the J gene end by 3 bases; junction bases not matched to a gene: 4. In DNA form, the CDR3 reads TGTGCCAGCATGACTAGCGGGAGGTTGACAGATACGCAGTATTTT. This gives the protein CASMTSGRLTDTQYF.

The J gene is TRBJ2-7, the V gene TRBV27, with a possible D match to TRBD2 (6 bases). CDR3 length: 14 amino acids. The ends were cut back, 4 bases at V and 1 base at J, with 11 bases in the middle. The germline CDR1 and CDR2 sequences are MNHEY and SMNVEV (reference sequence). CDR3 residues: CASSSWTISYEQYF. CDR3 bases: TGTGCCAGCAGTTCATGGACTATTTCCTACGAGCAGTACTTC.

The V and J genes are TRBV29-1 and TRBJ1-1; perhaps TRBD1 as D (5 bases). Germline V gives CDR1 SQVTM, CDR2 ANQGSEA. This CDR3 region has 13 residues. Trimming removed 6 bases at V and 8 bases at J, with 19 bases between. The CDR3: CSVYRPGHPEAFF. DNA for the CDR3: TGCAGCGTCTATAGACCCGGACACCCCGAAGCTTTCTTT.

The V and J genes are TRBV23-1 and TRBJ1-2, with D perhaps matching TRBD1 (5 bases). TRBV23-1 qualifies as an ORF whose function is uncertain. Between the trimmed V and J ends, which lost 2 bases and 4 bases, there was a span of 11 bases. CDR3 size: 14 residues. DNA for the CDR3: TGCGCCAGCAGTCAACCCTTGGGGGGCTATGGCTACACCTTC. Translated: CASSQPLGGYGYTF.

A remark on this clone: The same CDR3 can be traced to other DNA sequences in this sample. This chain's CDR3 is CASSQESGGSSYNEQFF. The CDR3, as DNA: TGCGCCAGCAGCCAAGAGTCTGGCGGTAGCTCCTACAATGAGCAGTTCTTC. The V call is TRBV4-1, the J call TRBJ2-1; the D is unclear. There are 17 residues in the CDR3. Trimming took off 0 bases at V and 0 bases at J, with 12 bases between the two ends. Germline lookup yields CDR1 MGHRA and CDR2 YSYEKL.

The count of this clone is one. This rearrangement joins TRBV6-5 to TRBJ1-3; D possibly corresponds to TRBD1 (6 bases). The germline V gene encodes CDR1 MNHEY and CDR2 SVGAGI. There are 15 residues in the CDR3. The ends were cut back, 8 bases at V and 3 bases at J, with 17 bases in the middle. The CDR3 here is CASWESRGLGNTIYF. In DNA, the CDR3 is TGTGCCAGCTGGGAAAGCAGGGGTCTTGGAAACACCATATATTTT.